The 26 T cell receptor beta chains in this list originate from one sample, sequenced in a study of CD8 T cells in ankylosing spondylitis. Each CDR3 protein is one row after TCRdb ran MiXCR on the 5' RACE reads. The repertoire holds roughly 150,000 distinct CDR3 sequences, 5.5% to 7.5% seen once, with approximately 13% in the top ten. The specimen was blood, either unsorted or a sorted T cell fraction (not recorded which). Receptors were obtained from a female donor with ankylosing spondylitis or in good health (not recorded which).

This clonotype has ten or more counts. This chain joins TRBV20-1 and TRBJ1-5; no definite D call. Trimming shortened V by 0 bases and J by 6 bases, and 15 bases separated the two germline ends. The CDR3 sequence is 15 residues long. The germline CDR1 and CDR2 sequences are DFQATT and SNEGSKA (reference sequence). The CDR3 nucleotides read TGCAGTGCTAGAGACGGAAGGGTACGGTTTCAGCCCCAGCATTTT. Amino acids: CSARDGRVRFQPQHF.

This clonotype occurred many times. This rearrangement joins TRBV12-3 or TRBV12-4 to TRBJ2-3, with 9 bases identical to TRBD2. V was pared by 7 bases and J by 2 bases, with 7 bases of the junction left unmatched. This CDR3 has 15 amino acids. CDR3 in DNA: TGTGCCAGCACCCGCCTAGCGGGGTTCACAGATACGCAGTATTTT. It translates to CASTRLAGFTDTQYF.

This clonotype has at least ten counts. The chain has TRBV5-5 and TRBJ1-1; D remains ambiguous. This CDR3 spans 16 amino acids. Germline CDR1 is SGHKS and CDR2 is YYEKEE (reference sequence). The V and J ends lost 2 bases and 1 base respectively, with 15 bases between them. The chain's CDR3 is CASSFDGPGPNTEAFF. Here the CDR3 DNA reads TGTGCCAGCAGCTTCGACGGACCCGGGCCGAACACTGAAGCTTTCTTT.

The table lists this clonotype with many counts. The rearrangement links TRBV12-3 or TRBV12-4 to TRBJ2-7, with TRBD1 matching 7 bases. The CDR3 runs to 15 residues. The ends lost 5 bases at V and 3 bases at J; junction bases unmatched: 10. The CDR3, as DNA: TGTGCCAGCAGTCTATTCCCGGGACAGCTCTACGAGCAGTACTTC. Its protein is CASSLFPGQLYEQYF.

CDR3 region: CASSQPGQGNSPLHF. CDR3 coding DNA: TGCGCCAGCAGCCAACCGGGACAGGGGAATTCACCCCTCCACTTT. The rearrangement links TRBV4-1 to TRBJ1-6, with 10 nucleotides matching TRBD1. CDR1 is MGHRA, CDR2 YSYEKL, per germline. After removal of 2 bases from V and 7 bases from J, the junction contained 2 bases not matched to a gene. This CDR3 has 15 residues.

This clonotype showed up many times. The chain combines TRBV10-3 with TRBJ2-3; D is uncertain. V lost 3 bases to trimming and J lost 0 bases, with 7 bases between them. Germline assignment: CDR1 ENHRY and CDR2 SYGVKD. CDR3 length: 14 residues. In DNA form, the CDR3 reads TGTGCCATCAGTGATTTAGGTAGCACAGATACGCAGTATTTT. Residues: CAISDLGSTDTQYF.

This clonotype has at least ten counts. The rearrangement joins TRBV18 to TRBJ1-2; D ambiguous. V was clipped by 4 bases and J by 2 bases, with 11 bases between them. CDR1 KGHSH and CDR2 LQKENI come from the germline V gene. This CDR3 is built from 14 residues. The CDR3 region has the DNA TGTGCCAGCTCACGGGGAGGGATGAACTATGGCTACACCTTC. Translating gives CASSRGGMNYGYTF.

Many counts were recorded for this clonotype. The chain joins TRBV6-1 to TRBJ2-2; 8 nucleotides agree with TRBD2. V trimming: 6 bases; J trimming: 4 bases; junction bases outside the gene matches: 4. Per the germline V gene, CDR1 is MNHNS and CDR2 is SASEGT. The CDR3 length is 14 residues. The CDR3 region has the DNA TGTGCCAGCAGAGACAGCGGGGGCACCGGGGAGCTGTTTTTT. Translated: CASRDSGGTGELFF.

This clonotype was recorded many times. This chain joins TRBV29-1 and TRBJ1-5; D remains ambiguous. Germline assignment: CDR1 SQVTM and CDR2 ANQGSEA. The CDR3 spans 11 residues. The germline V and J ends were trimmed by 4 bases and 5 bases, with 6 bases remaining between them. The CDR3 spells CSVGDDQPQHF. DNA of the CDR3: TGCAGCGTTGGAGACGATCAGCCCCAGCATTTT. Filled out from reference TRBV29-1 and TRBJ1-5, the complete variable domain reads SAVISQKPSRDICQRGTSLTIQCQVDSQVTMMFWYRQQPGQSLTLIATANQGSEATYESGFVIDKFPISRPNLTFSTLTVSNMSPEDSSIYLCSVGDDQPQHFGDGTRLSIL.

This clonotype has at least ten counts. The J gene is TRBJ2-3, the V gene TRBV5-1; TRBD1 might be the D (6 bases). V was trimmed by 5 bases and J by 0 bases, leaving 13 bases between them. The length of the CDR3 is 15 residues. From germline, CDR1 is SGHRS and CDR2 YFSETQ. In DNA, the CDR3 is TGCGCCAGCAGGTGGCAGGGGAAAAGCACAGATACGCAGTATTTT. Translated, it gives CASRWQGKSTDTQYF.

In its sample, this clonotype was seen many times. The CDR3 nucleotides are TGTGCCAGCAGGGACAGGGATCATAGCAATCAGCCCCAGCATTTT. It codes for CASRDRDHSNQPQHF. V usage is TRBV2 and J usage is TRBJ1-5; 8 bases fit TRBD1. The CDR3 totals 15 residues. V shed 6 bases, J shed 0 bases, and the junction held 4 bases outside the gene matches. The germline V gene encodes CDR1 SNHLY and CDR2 FYNNEI.

This clonotype was found many times. The chain links TRBV19 to TRBJ2-1; TRBD2 matches 8 bases. Trimming removed 4 bases from V and 7 bases from J; junction bases left unmatched: 12. Germline-derived CDR1 and CDR2 are LNHDA and SQIVND (reference sequence). CDR3 length equals 16 residues. This CDR3 is CASSTIAGLGMNEQFF. The CDR3 nucleotides are TGTGCCAGTAGTACAATAGCGGGGCTGGGGATGAATGAGCAGTTCTTC.

This clonotype was picked up many times. V usage is TRBV20-1 and J usage is TRBJ2-3; 9 positions agree with TRBD2. This CDR3 spans 16 amino acids. V shed 3 bases and J 2 bases; nucleotides not matched to a gene: 9. Per germline, CDR1 DFQATT and CDR2 SNEGSKA (reference sequence). For the CDR3, the DNA is TGCAGTGCTAGGAAGTCCCGCGGGGGGGACACAGATACGCAGTATTTT. It yields the protein CSARKSRGGDTDTQYF.

This clonotype occurred many times. This chain connects TRBV5-1 to TRBJ2-2, with a possible D match to TRBD1 (5 bases). The CDR3 contains 13 residues. Germline-derived CDR1 and CDR2 are SGHRS and YFSETQ. The V and J ends lost 0 bases and 6 bases respectively, with 6 bases between them. The CDR3 loop is CASSLEGAGELFF. The DNA of the CDR3 is TGCGCCAGCAGCTTGGAAGGGGCCGGGGAGCTGTTTTTT.

This clonotype has ten or more counts. The J gene is TRBJ2-1, the V gene TRBV5-1; 7 bases are shared with TRBD1. The germline gives CDR1 SGHRS, CDR2 YFSETQ. The ends lost 3 bases at V and 3 bases at J; junction bases unmatched: 9. This CDR3 is built from 16 residues. CDR3 sequence reads: CASSSNRGGLYNEQFF. In nucleotides, the CDR3 is TGCGCCAGCAGCTCGAACAGGGGTGGGCTCTACAATGAGCAGTTCTTC. Drawing the rest from reference TRBV5-1 and TRBJ2-1, the complete variable domain is KAGVTQTPRYLIKTRGQQVTLSCSPISGHRSVSWYQQTPGQGLQFLFEYFSETQRNKGNFPGRFSGRQFSNSRSEMNVSTLELGDSALYLCASSSNRGGLYNEQFFGPGTRLTVL.

This clonotype was found many times. V is TRBV5-4 and J is TRBJ2-7; 8 nucleotides match TRBD2. The V gene's germline CDR1 is SGHNT and CDR2 YYREEE (reference sequence). The J segment lost 4 bases and the V segment lost 0 bases, leaving 9 bases of the junction unmatched. This CDR3 spans 16 amino acids. As DNA, the CDR3 is TGTGCCAGCAGCTTGGGTGCAGCGGGGGACTCTTACGAGCAGTACTTC. Amino acid sequence: CASSLGAAGDSYEQYF.

There are many counts of this clonotype. The CDR3 DNA is TGTGCCAGCAGCTCCGGACAGGCTCGGAATTCACCCCTCCACTTT. Residues: CASSSGQARNSPLHF. The genes are TRBV7-2 and TRBJ1-6, with 7 bases identical to TRBD1. The CDR3 runs 15 residues. Germline lookup yields CDR1 SGHTA and CDR2 FQGNSA. V was pared by 4 bases and J by 7 bases, with 7 bases of the junction left unmatched.

In its sample, this clonotype was seen many times. V gene TRBV6-5 combines with J gene TRBJ1-1, with 7 bases fitting TRBD1. From germline, CDR1 is MNHEY and CDR2 SVGAGI. The length of the CDR3 is 15 residues. J gave up 1 base and V 6 bases, and 8 bases lay outside the gene matches. The CDR3 region is CASSYTNRGNTEAFF. The CDR3, as DNA: TGTGCCAGCAGCTACACTAACAGGGGGAACACTGAAGCTTTCTTT.

In this sample, this clonotype turned up a few times. This chain links TRBV7-9 with TRBJ1-3; 7 bases are shared with TRBD1. Trimming at V came to 4 bases and at J to 4 bases, leaving 10 bases not matched to a gene. The CDR3 consists of 16 residues. Germline lookup yields CDR1 SEHNR and CDR2 FQNEAQ (reference sequence). CDR3 sequence: CASSSGGIQAGNTIYF. CDR3 nucleotide sequence: TGTGCCAGCAGCTCAGGGGGTATCCAGGCCGGAAACACCATATATTTT. The full variable domain, rest sourced from reference TRBV7-9 and TRBJ1-3, is DTGVSQNPRHKITKRGQNVTFRCDPISEHNRLYWYRQTLGQGPEFLTYFQNEAQLEKSRLLSDRFSAERPKGSFSTLEIQRTEQGDSAMYLCASSSGGIQAGNTIYFGEGSWLTVV.

For the CDR3, the DNA is TGTGCCACGCACCCTGACAGGGGCCTCTACAATGAGCAGTTCTTC. Translated: CATHPDRGLYNEQFF. The chain has TRBV10-3 and TRBJ2-1; TRBD1 matches at 8 bases. The germline V gene has CDR1 ENHRY and CDR2 SYGVKD. The V gene end was trimmed by 10 bases and the J gene end by 3 bases; junction bases not matched to a gene: 11. This CDR3 spans 15 amino acids.

The chain joins TRBV5-5 to TRBJ1-5, with TRBD1 matching over 7 bases. Germline V gives CDR1 SGHKS, CDR2 YYEKEE (reference sequence). With V trimmed by 4 bases and J by 6 bases, 7 bases remained unmatched. This CDR3 comprises 14 residues. In DNA form, the CDR3 reads TGTGCCAGCAGCCCCGACAGGGCAACTCAGCCCCAGCATTTT. As protein: CASSPDRATQPQHF. Complete variable domain (other parts from reference TRBV5-5 and TRBJ1-5): DAGVTQSPTHLIKTRGQQVTLRCSPISGHKSVSWYQQVLGQGPQFIFQYYEKEERGRGNFPDRFSARQFPNYSSELNVNALLLGDSALYLCASSPDRATQPQHFGDGTRLSIL.

In this sample, this clonotype turned up many times. The V call is TRBV24-1, the J call TRBJ1-1; no reliable D call. CDR3 length: 13 residues. The V end lost 4 bases, the J end lost 5 bases, and 10 bases lay between the germline ends. Germline V gives CDR1 KGHDR, CDR2 SFDVKD. CDR3 sequence: CATSEPERTEAFF. CDR3 coding DNA: TGTGCCACCAGTGAGCCCGAGAGGACTGAAGCTTTCTTT.

This clonotype was observed many times. The V call is TRBV20-1, the J call TRBJ2-1, with D unclear. CDR3 length: 13 amino acids. Germline lookup yields CDR1 DFQATT and CDR2 SNEGSKA (reference sequence). V was shortened by 0 bases and J by 8 bases, with 11 bases between the two germline ends. The CDR3, as DNA: TGCAGTGCTAGAGATTCCCAGAAGGATGAGCAGTTCTTC. This gives the protein CSARDSQKDEQFF.

This clonotype was detected ten times or more. The CDR3 DNA is TGTGCCAGCAGCGCACGCGGGACAGGCCGGTTCACCTTC. Its protein is CASSARGTGRFTF. This rearrangement joins TRBV9 to TRBJ1-2; 8 bases match TRBD1. CDR3 size: 13 residues. V lost 3 bases, J lost 13 bases, and 11 bases stayed unmatched. Germline V gene data show CDR1 as SGDLS and CDR2 as YYNGEE.

Ten or more counts support this clonotype. This chain joins TRBV13 and TRBJ2-7; D is ambiguous. Per germline, CDR1 PRHDT and CDR2 FYEKMQ (reference sequence). CDR3 size: 15 residues. The V end was cut by 0 bases, the J end by 0 bases, with 9 bases between. CDR3 coding DNA: TGTGCCAGCAGCTTAGGGAGCCAGATCTCCTACGAGCAGTACTTC. This sequence encodes CASSLGSQISYEQYF.

The chain uses TRBV5-5 and TRBJ1-5; 7 bases agree with TRBD1. CDR1 is SGHKS and CDR2 is YYEKEE in the germline V gene (reference sequence). The J segment lost 7 bases and the V segment lost 3 bases, leaving 4 bases of the junction unmatched. The CDR3 loop spans 13 amino acids. CDR3 DNA: TGTGCCAGCAGCTCACAGGGGAGCCAGCCCCAGCATTTT. It yields the protein CASSSQGSQPQHF.